Given below is one TCR beta chain in context. Ages ranged from about 18 to 100 years, with residence in about 23 US areas. Cohort placement rested on clinical history that participants reported themselves. Original processing notes: Amplification with reference gene primers provided the estimates of nucleated cell counts. Repertoires were generated with immunoSEQ multiplex PCR, while TCRdb's copy carries only in-frame clones and drops some. V and J calls and clone size come straight from that table; D and trimming were deduced from the DNA. The sample has 130,000 to 150,000 clones, around 87% seen once. This record belongs to a study of blood T cell repertoires in COVID-19. The J segment lost 6 bases and the V segment lost 4 bases, leaving 9 bases of the junction unmatched. This CDR3 is 16 amino acids long. Germline V lookup: CDR1 SGHRS, CDR2 YFSETQ.

The sample was PBMCs or T cells enriched from blood (not recorded which). The chain links TRBV5-1 to TRBJ2-1; 11 bases line up with TRBD1. This clonotype originated in a woman under 40 with acute COVID-19. The CDR3: CASSAIPGTGGNEQFF. The CDR3 nucleotides read TGCGCCAGCAGCGCGATCCCCGGGACAGGGGGCAATGAGCAGTTCTTC.